A selection of T cell receptor beta chains follows, all from one sample in a study of CD8 T cells in Susac syndrome. TCRdb processed the immunoSEQ multiplex PCR reads anew with MiXCR; each CDR3 protein has one entry. This sample has around 160,000 distinct CDR3 sequences; roughly 94% occur once, and the top ten carry 0.09% to 0.1%. Source material: CD4+ T cells from PBMCs. The receptors were gathered from a human donor with multiple sclerosis. Each CDR3 is given with its conserved first and last residue. Clone sizes are given selectively: once, few, many, or a class where the clone is expanded.

v_gene	j_gene	abundance	CDR3aa
TRBV6-6	TRBJ2-7	-	CASINLGGTVYEQYF
TRBV6-5	TRBJ1-1	-	CASSYYGNTEAFF
TRBV12-3/TRBV12-4	TRBJ2-1	-	CASSHHQGNQFF
TRBV19	TRBJ1-1	-	CASRGRTEAFF
TRBV7-9	TRBJ2-7	-	CASSLPGSSSYEQYF
TRBV7-9	TRBJ1-3	few	CASSLGGDSGNTIYF
TRBV12-3/TRBV12-4	TRBJ2-7	once	CASIPLGGYEQYF
TRBV30	TRBJ2-1	-	CAHQSGSFGDEQFF
TRBV4-1	TRBJ1-4	-	CASSPLRGRDEKLFF
TRBV9	TRBJ1-1	-	CASSKDVRRDTEAFF
TRBV6-5	TRBJ2-7	-	CASSYLGGAYEQYF
TRBV20-1	TRBJ1-1	once	CSASARQEAFF
TRBV5-1	TRBJ2-3	-	CASSLAGITDTQYF
TRBV14	TRBJ2-7	-	CASRPKTGYEQYF
TRBV7-3	TRBJ1-2	once	CASSLMTGGGYGYTF
TRBV27	TRBJ2-1	-	CASSLTQGWNEQFF
TRBV12-3/TRBV12-4	TRBJ1-1	-	CASRNDMNTEAFF
TRBV23-1	TRBJ1-5	-	CASSQGTYIDQPQHF
TRBV7-9	TRBJ2-7	-	CASSFGGWGEQYF
TRBV7-2	TRBJ2-3	-	CASSSTGTRTDTQYF
TRBV29-1	TRBJ2-5	-	CSALPGLTQETQYF
TRBV19	TRBJ2-7	-	CASRWDGSYEQYF
TRBV12-3/TRBV12-4	TRBJ2-2	once	CASSLSGVGTGELFF
TRBV15	TRBJ1-5	-	CATSRDRGPRTQHF
TRBV19	TRBJ1-1	once	CASDNLDRTEAFF
TRBV6-5	TRBJ2-3	-	CASSTPGTDTQYF
TRBV20-1	TRBJ2-2	-	CSALRTSGSGELFF
TRBV20-1	TRBJ1-5	-	CSARTGGNQPQHF
TRBV27	TRBJ2-7	-	CASSHRGYEQYF
TRBV7-2	TRBJ2-7	few	CASSLAPSSYEQYF
TRBV29-1	TRBJ2-3	-	CSVAQSLLVPTDTQYF
TRBV5-8	TRBJ1-2	-	CASSLVQTRNYGYTF
TRBV20-1	TRBJ2-7	once	CSAKLERVYEQYF
TRBV3-1	TRBJ1-2	-	CASSNNRGYDGYTF
TRBV29-1	TRBJ2-1	-	CSVETSGKSNEQFF